Below, 28 T cell receptor beta chains from the same sample are listed, as sequenced in a study of blood T cells in healthy people across ages. Alongside a J-beta primer mix, a sample-barcoded 5' primer served in a second PCR lasting roughly 7 to 11 cycles. TCRdb fed the 5' RACE reads into MiXCR, producing one record per CDR3 protein. Counted here are roughly 1,100,000 distinct CDR3 sequences, approximately 25% occurring once; the ten biggest clones make up around 0.75%. These data are also associated with another study on T cells of mothers and their children.

Sequenced sample: blood. All receptors come from a girl aged 2 to 10 in good health.

CDR3 nucleotide sequence: TGTGCCAGCAACAGGGGCGGGGGAGCCAAAAACATTCAGTACTTC. Translated, it gives CASNRGGGAKNIQYF. The chain couples TRBV28 to TRBJ2-4, with D possibly called TRBD1 or TRBD2 (7 bases each). The CDR3 is 15 amino acids. Per germline, CDR1 MDHEN and CDR2 SYDVKM. V shed 7 bases and J shed 0 bases, with 13 bases lying between them.

This clonotype has a handful of counts. This may stem from a read error, because a much larger clone lies one nucleotide away. The chain has TRBV20-1 and TRBJ2-2, with 10 bases that match TRBD2. Germline V gene data show CDR1 as DFQATT and CDR2 as SNEGSKA (reference sequence). The CDR3 consists of 16 residues. The V segment lost 0 bases and the J segment 5 bases; nucleotides outside the gene matches: 6. CDR3 loop: CSARDQAGGPTGELFF. The CDR3, as DNA: TGCAGTGCTAGAGATCAAGCGGGGGGGCCAACCGGGGAGCTGTTTTTT.

The V and J genes are TRBV29-1 and TRBJ2-7, with D hard to call. The DNA end is a closer match to TRBJ2-5, so the J assignment may be wrong. Per the germline V gene, CDR1 is SQVTM and CDR2 is ANQGSEA. There are 13 residues in the CDR3. CDR3 in DNA: TGCAGCGTTGCGGCGTCTACAAAAGAGACCCAGTACTTC. Protein product: CSVAASTKETQYF.

This clonotype was seen a few times. The CDR3 DNA reads as TGTGCCAGCTCTGAGCAGTACTTC. It specifies CASSEQYF. V gene TRBV6-2 or TRBV6-3 combines with J gene TRBJ2-7; D unclear. This CDR3 contains 8 residues. V lost 8 bases, J lost 7 bases, and 3 bases lay in between. Germline CDR1 is MNHEY and CDR2 is SVGEGT.

This chain joins TRBV7-9 and TRBJ2-1; TRBD2 aligns across 12 bases. Germline CDR1 reads SEHNR; CDR2 reads FQNEAQ (reference sequence). The CDR3 loop spans 15 amino acids. Trimming took 2 bases from V and 10 from J; bases not matched to a gene: 6. The DNA of the CDR3 is TGTGCCAGCAGCTTATTGACTAGCGGGGGAGAAGAGCAGTTCTTC. Translated, it gives CASSLLTSGGEEQFF. The complete variable domain, with remaining parts taken from reference TRBV7-9 and TRBJ2-1, reads DTGVSQNPRHKITKRGQNVTFRCDPISEHNRLYWYRQTLGQGPEFLTYFQNEAQLEKSRLLSDRFSAERPKGSFSTLEIQRTEQGDSAMYLCASSLLTSGGEEQFFGPGTRLTVL.

The chain has TRBV29-1 and TRBJ2-3; 11 nucleotides agree with TRBD2. Germline CDR1 is SQVTM and CDR2 is ANQGSEA. The junction had 5 bases not matched to a gene; V was cut back by 6 bases and J by 0 bases. The length of the CDR3 is 15 residues. The CDR3 DNA reads TGCAGCGTAGCCGGGACTAGCGGTAGCACAGATACGCAGTATTTT. Translating it yields CSVAGTSGSTDTQYF.

On this clonotype: This CDR3 fails to terminate in the conserved phenylalanine or tryptophan, so it likely reflects a read error. The chain employs TRBV6-2 or TRBV6-3 and TRBJ2-1, with 8 bases identical to TRBD2. This CDR3 has 15 residues. The J segment lost 9 bases and the V segment lost 2 bases, leaving 9 bases of the junction unmatched. Germline CDR1 reads MNHEY; CDR2 reads SVGEGT. The CDR3 DNA reads as TGTGCCAGCAGTTACATCCCGGGACTAGTAGCTGAGCAGTTCTGC. This codes for CASSYIPGLVAEQFC.

This clonotype was counted a few times. The rearrangement joins TRBV5-1 to TRBJ2-1; D possibly matches TRBD1 or TRBD2 (6 bases each). Trimming took 4 bases from V and 9 from J, leaving 20 bases between them. Germline V gene lookup returns CDR1 SGHRS and CDR2 YFSETQ. The CDR3 sequence is 15 residues long. CDR3 protein: CASSRGIRQDSEQFF. CDR3 sequence (DNA): TGCGCCAGCAGCCGGGGGATTCGACAGGATAGTGAGCAGTTCTTC.

In DNA form, the CDR3 reads TGTGCCACCAGTGATTTAAGTAATTCGGGGACAGGGGATGTAGATACGCAGTATTTT. Residues: CATSDLSNSGTGDVDTQYF. The chain joins TRBV24-1 to TRBJ2-3; TRBD1 agrees at 10 bases. Trimming at V came to 1 base and at J to 5 bases, leaving 14 bases not matched to a gene. The germline V gene encodes CDR1 KGHDR and CDR2 SFDVKD. This CDR3 has 19 amino acids.

The V call is TRBV4-2, the J call TRBJ2-3; TRBD2 matches 11 bases. The ends lost 6 bases at V and 1 base at J; junction bases unmatched: 18. The germline CDR1 and CDR2 sequences are LGHNA and YNFKEQ. The CDR3 loop spans 20 amino acids. The CDR3 region has the DNA TGTGCCAGCAGACAATCGGCTAGCGGGAGGTTCAAGTCAGGCACAGATACGCAGTATTTT. Translating gives CASRQSASGRFKSGTDTQYF.

This clonotype was observed a few times. The chain couples TRBV5-4 to TRBJ2-5; 9 bases are shared with TRBD2. The CDR3 contains 15 residues. The germline V gene encodes CDR1 SGHNT and CDR2 YYREEE (reference sequence). Trimming at V came to 2 bases and at J to 5 bases, leaving 7 bases not matched to a gene. The CDR3 region is CASSFSGGGLETQYF. In DNA form, the CDR3 reads TGTGCCAGCAGCTTTAGCGGGGGAGGTTTGGAGACCCAGTACTTC.

The genes are TRBV27 and TRBJ2-6; D gene unclear. Trimming stripped 5 bases from V and 2 bases from J, with 13 bases between. The CDR3 is 16 residues long. Germline CDR1 MNHEY, CDR2 SMNVEV (reference sequence). DNA for the CDR3: TGTGCCAGCAGTCCTGAGGTCTTCCCTGGGGCCAACGTCCTGACTTTC. It translates to CASSPEVFPGANVLTF.

This clonotype has only a few counts. The V call is TRBV12-3 or TRBV12-4, the J call TRBJ2-5, with unresolved D. Trimming removed 1 base at V and 2 bases at J, with 8 bases between. CDR3 size: 14 residues. CDR3 coding DNA: TGTGCCAGCAGTTTAGGGATTCTTCAAGAGACCCAGTACTTC. This codes for CASSLGILQETQYF.

The chain is built from TRBV12-3 or TRBV12-4 and TRBJ2-1; 10 bases align to TRBD1. J lost 7 bases, V lost 6 bases, and 0 bases had no gene match. CDR3 length: 12 residues. The CDR3 here is CASRGQGNEQFF. Written as DNA, the CDR3 is TGTGCCAGCAGGGGACAGGGGAATGAGCAGTTCTTC.

This clonotype was seen a handful of times. The J gene is TRBJ1-2, the V gene TRBV7-9; tentatively, D is TRBD1 (5 bases). Germline lookup yields CDR1 SEHNR and CDR2 FQNEAQ (reference sequence). The CDR3 is 14 amino acids. Trimming took off 2 bases at V and 1 base at J, with 8 bases between the two ends. CDR3 sequence reads: CASSLLGVNYGYTF. The CDR3 bases are TGTGCCAGCAGCTTACTGGGGGTTAACTATGGCTACACCTTC.

The chain uses TRBV10-3 and TRBJ2-1; D perhaps matches TRBD1 (5 bases). V lost 4 bases to trimming and J lost 7 bases, with 8 bases between them. Germline CDR1 and CDR2: ENHRY and SYGVKD. This CDR3 contains 12 residues. CDR3 protein: CAISGSGNEQFF. CDR3 DNA sequence: TGTGCCATCAGTGGATCAGGGAATGAGCAGTTCTTC.

This clonotype has just a few counts. The CDR3 does not close with the conserved phenylalanine or tryptophan, likely indicating a read error. V gene TRBV5-6 combines with J gene TRBJ2-5; TRBD1 might be the D (5 bases). Per germline, CDR1 SGHDT and CDR2 YYEEEE. The CDR3 runs 16 residues. V was cut by 6 bases and J by 1 base, with 19 bases left in between. CDR3 sequence reads: CASTLGARATQETQYL. The CDR3 DNA sequence: TGTGCCAGCACCTTAGGGGCCCGGGCTACCCAAGAGACCCAGTACCTC.

The J gene is TRBJ2-5, the V gene TRBV7-9; maybe TRBD1 (6 bases). V was cut by 1 base and J by 5 bases, with 14 bases left in between. The CDR3 runs to 15 residues. CDR1 is SEHNR and CDR2 is FQNEAQ in the germline V gene (reference sequence). The CDR3 DNA reads as TGTGCCAGCAGCTTAGGAACAGGGATGTGGGAGACCCAGTACTTC. Protein: CASSLGTGMWETQYF. Full variable domain (outside the CDR3, taken from reference TRBV7-9 and TRBJ2-5): DTGVSQNPRHKITKRGQNVTFRCDPISEHNRLYWYRQTLGQGPEFLTYFQNEAQLEKSRLLSDRFSAERPKGSFSTLEIQRTEQGDSAMYLCASSLGTGMWETQYFGPGTRLLVL.

Remarks on this clonotype: One end of the junction does not line up with germline, which may come from a read error. For the CDR3, the DNA is TGTACCAGCAGTCCGGGACAGGGGGAGCATCAAGAGACCCAGTACTTC. It specifies CTSSPGQGEHQETQYF. The V call is TRBV28, the J call TRBJ2-5; 11 nucleotides agree with TRBD1. Germline loops: CDR1 MDHEN, CDR2 SYDVKM. The CDR3 runs to 16 residues.

The chain joins TRBV5-5 to TRBJ2-7, with D perhaps TRBD1 (6 bases). Trimming took off 0 bases at V and 3 bases at J, with 13 bases between the two ends. This CDR3 comprises 15 residues. Germline V CDR1 and CDR2: SGHKS, YYEKEE (reference sequence). CDR3 sequence: CASSLEAIQGYEQYF. In DNA, the CDR3 is TGTGCCAGCAGCTTGGAGGCAATACAGGGCTACGAGCAGTACTTC. Full variable domain (rest looked up from reference TRBV5-5 and TRBJ2-7): DAGVTQSPTHLIKTRGQQVTLRCSPISGHKSVSWYQQVLGQGPQFIFQYYEKEERGRGNFPDRFSARQFPNYSSELNVNALLLGDSALYLCASSLEAIQGYEQYFGPGTRLTVT.

This chain uses TRBV5-1 with TRBJ1-2; D is unresolved. Trimming shortened V by 5 bases and J by 4 bases, and 12 bases separated the two germline ends. This CDR3 has 13 amino acids. Per germline, CDR1 SGHRS and CDR2 YFSETQ. The CDR3: CASRRDTTYGYTF. CDR3 DNA: TGCGCCAGCAGGCGCGACACTACCTATGGCTACACCTTC.

In its sample, this clonotype was seen a few times. The rearrangement links TRBV20-1 to TRBJ2-1; D gene ambiguous. This CDR3 is built from 12 residues. Trimming removed 8 bases from V and 6 bases from J, with 14 bases in between. In germline, CDR1 is DFQATT, CDR2 SNEGSKA (reference sequence). The chain's CDR3 is CSLGAETNEQFF. DNA of the CDR3: TGCAGTCTGGGTGCAGAGACCAATGAGCAGTTCTTC.

This clonotype was seen at least ten times. V gene TRBV9 combines with J gene TRBJ2-3; no firm D call. CDR3 length: 15 amino acids. The germline gives CDR1 SGDLS, CDR2 YYNGEE. The germline V and J ends were trimmed by 0 bases and 2 bases, with 10 bases remaining between them. The CDR3 reads CASSVDGSLTDTQYF. CDR3 in DNA: TGTGCCAGCAGCGTAGACGGGTCCCTCACAGATACGCAGTATTTT.

The table lists this clonotype with a few counts. The chain is built from TRBV24-1 and TRBJ2-2; D is perhaps TRBD1 or TRBD2 (6 bases each). V lost 0 bases and J 5 bases, leaving 12 bases between the germline ends. Germline-derived CDR1 and CDR2 are KGHDR and SFDVKD. There are 16 residues in the CDR3. CDR3 in DNA: TGTGCCACCAGTGATTTGAACCGGGGGCCAACCGGGGAGCTGTTTTTT. This codes for CATSDLNRGPTGELFF.

The chain joins TRBV27 to TRBJ2-2; unclear D gene. Germline V gives CDR1 MNHEY, CDR2 SMNVEV (reference sequence). Trimming pared 5 bases from V and 5 bases from J, leaving 9 bases between. The CDR3 contains 13 residues. The CDR3 coding sequence is TGTGCCAGCAGTCAAGAAGTAACCGGGGAGCTGTTTTTT. Residues: CASSQEVTGELFF.

In this sample, this clonotype turned up a few times. The gene calls are TRBV29-1 and TRBJ2-7, with D hard to call. From germline, CDR1 is SQVTM and CDR2 ANQGSEA. This CDR3 has 14 amino acids. The V and J ends lost 4 bases and 1 base respectively, with 14 bases between them. The CDR3 spells CSVGLLGSSYEQYF. The DNA of the CDR3 is TGCAGCGTTGGTCTTCTTGGATCGTCCTACGAGCAGTACTTC.

This rearrangement joins TRBV10-3 to TRBJ2-5; 9 nucleotides match TRBD2. The DNA end is more similar to TRBJ2-1, so the J call may be wrong. Germline V gene sequence: CDR1 ENHRY, CDR2 SYGVKD. This CDR3 contains 17 residues. CDR3 residues: CAISDGAGLAGTNEQFF. The CDR3 DNA reads TGTGCCATCAGTGATGGGGCGGGGCTAGCGGGAACTAATGAGCAGTTCTTC.

The genes are TRBV5-1 and TRBJ2-1; 12 bases match TRBD2. The CDR3 runs to 17 residues. Trimming took 2 bases from V and 2 from J; bases not matched to a gene: 5. Germline loops: CDR1 SGHRS, CDR2 YFSETQ. The CDR3 reads CASSFGASGRAYNEQFF. CDR3 in DNA: TGCGCCAGCAGCTTTGGGGCTAGCGGGAGGGCCTACAATGAGCAGTTCTTC.